This T cell receptor (beta chain) comes out of a study of regulatory T cells in long-lasting Graves disease. Documented time point: newly diagnosed GD, antithyroid drugs for less than 3 months. Isolated PBMC RNA provided the starting material for the TCR library. CDR3 regions were amplified by Arm-PCR using iRepertoire HTBI primers to build TCR beta libraries. TCRdb used MiXCR to reprocess the multiplex PCR reads, holding one entry per CDR3 protein. The repertoire has about 450,000 distinct CDR3 sequences, 11% to 15% of them found once; the top ten carry roughly 15%. This clonotype was detected many times. This CDR3 comprises 14 residues. The ends were cut back, 10 bases at V and 1 base at J, with 15 bases in the middle. The sample also formed part of further work on T cells in Graves' hyperthyroidism and ophthalmopathy.

The chain couples TRBV12-3 or TRBV12-4 to TRBJ2-3; D ambiguous. This specimen consisted of peripheral blood mononuclear cells (PBMCs), obtained at new diagnosis, from a patient treated with antithyroid drugs. The receptor was derived from a woman between 45 and 60 years old with Graves disease. The CDR3 DNA reads TGTGCCACCTCGGGTGGTCCGCGCACAGATACGCAGTATTTT. Translation gives CATSGGPRTDTQYF.